This entry lists 24 T cell receptor beta chains sequenced from one sample in a study of blood T cell repertoires in COVID-19. Clones were sequenced by immunoSEQ multiplex PCR, and TCRdb holds only the in-frame ones, with some missing. The sample has some 150,000 clones; around 87% are singletons. The specimen sequenced was PBMCs or T cells enriched from blood (not recorded which). The origin of the receptors is a woman aged 25 to 39 with acute COVID-19.

The J gene is TRBJ1-1, the V gene TRBV28; 7 bases line up with TRBD1. This CDR3 is 14 amino acids long. Germline V gene data show CDR1 as MDHEN and CDR2 as SYDVKM. Trimming removed 8 bases from V and 5 bases from J; junction bases left unmatched: 11. As DNA, the CDR3 is TGTGCCAGCTGCTGCCAGGTACAGGGGACTGAAGCTTTCTTT. The encoded protein is CASCCQVQGTEAFF.

This chain uses TRBV5-4 with TRBJ2-2; the match to TRBD2 covers 9 bases. Germline V CDR1 and CDR2: SGHNT, YYREEE (reference sequence). The CDR3 runs 16 residues. The ends lost 3 bases at V and 3 bases at J; junction bases unmatched: 6. CDR3 DNA sequence: TGTGCCAGCAGCTCCCTGACTAGCGGATACACCGGGGAGCTGTTTTTT. The encoded protein is CASSSLTSGYTGELFF.

The chain couples TRBV19 to TRBJ2-2; the match to TRBD1 covers 10 bases. V lost 4 bases and J lost 7; bases outside the gene matches: 6. The germline CDR1 and CDR2 sequences are LNHDA and SQIVND (reference sequence). This CDR3 comprises 15 residues. The CDR3 DNA is TGTGCCAGTAGTACCAGACAGGGGGCGGACGGGGAGCTGTTTTTT. It specifies CASSTRQGADGELFF.

The J gene is TRBJ2-5, the V gene TRBV28, with 8 bases aligning to TRBD1. This CDR3 has 13 amino acids. Germline CDR1 MDHEN, CDR2 SYDVKM. The V gene end was trimmed by 6 bases and the J gene end by 6 bases; junction bases not matched to a gene: 6. CDR3 residues: CASSPGGGKTQYF. Written as DNA, the CDR3 is TGTGCCAGCAGCCCAGGGGGCGGGAAGACCCAGTACTTC.

V usage is TRBV6-2 or TRBV6-3 and J usage is TRBJ2-1; D remains unclear. The length of the CDR3 is 16 residues. The V end lost 5 bases, the J end lost 0 bases, and 14 bases lay between the germline ends. Germline values: CDR1 MNHEY, CDR2 SVGEGT. CDR3 sequence (DNA): TGTGCCAGCAGTCCACCAGCTAGTAGCTCCTACAATGAGCAGTTCTTC. It is translated as CASSPPASSSYNEQFF.

The chain couples TRBV6-6 to TRBJ2-3; tentatively, D is TRBD2 (6 bases). Germline CDR1 MNHNY, CDR2 SVGAGI (reference sequence). V lost 4 bases to trimming and J lost 1 base, with 9 bases between them. This CDR3 spans 14 amino acids. CDR3 sequence (DNA): TGTGCCAGCAGTTCGCCTAGCGGCACAGATACGCAGTATTTT. This encodes CASSSPSGTDTQYF.

The chain joins TRBV4-1 to TRBJ1-2; 9 bases are a match to TRBD1. The CDR3 runs to 15 residues. Trimming took 2 bases from V and 5 from J; bases not matched to a gene: 6. Germline V gene lookup returns CDR1 MGHRA and CDR2 YSYEKL. The CDR3 sequence is CASSQKQGAGYGYTF. The CDR3 nucleotides read TGCGCCAGCAGCCAAAAACAGGGGGCTGGATATGGCTACACCTTC.

V gene TRBV5-5 combines with J gene TRBJ2-7; 10 bases match TRBD2. V shed 5 bases, J shed 0 bases, and the junction held 8 bases outside the gene matches. CDR3 length equals 16 residues. Germline V lookup: CDR1 SGHKS, CDR2 YYEKEE (reference sequence). CDR3 DNA sequence: TGTGCCAGCAGTGGGATAGCGGGAGGACTCTCCTACGAGCAGTACTTC. Translating it yields CASSGIAGGLSYEQYF.

There are a few counts of this clone. This chain uses TRBV7-8 with TRBJ1-3; D unclear. CDR1 is SGHVS and CDR2 is FQNEAQ in the germline V gene. The CDR3 is made up of 16 amino acids. The V end was cut by 2 bases, the J end by 0 bases, with 11 bases between. The CDR3 protein is CASSLSVPGSGNTIYF. The CDR3, as DNA: TGTGCCAGCAGCTTATCGGTTCCGGGCTCTGGAAACACCATATATTTT. The full variable domain, its missing parts supplied by reference TRBV7-8 and TRBJ1-3, is GAGVSQSPRYKVAKRGQDVALRCDPISGHVSLFWYQQALGQGPEFLTYFQNEAQLDKSGLPSDRFFAERPEGSVSTLKIQRTQQEDSAVYLCASSLSVPGSGNTIYFGEGSWLTVV.

This rearrangement joins TRBV19 to TRBJ1-5; perhaps TRBD1 as D (6 bases). V dropped 5 bases and J dropped 2 bases, with 28 bases sitting between them. This CDR3 is 20 amino acids long. Per the germline V gene, CDR1 is LNHDA and CDR2 is SQIVND (reference sequence). This CDR3 reads CASSPLGATGFIRGNQPQHF. CDR3 nucleotides: TGTGCCAGTAGTCCCCTTGGAGCTACAGGGTTCATTCGAGGCAATCAGCCCCAGCATTTT.

This chain connects TRBV4-3 to TRBJ1-2; a weak D match, TRBD1 (5 bases). Trimming stripped 2 bases from V and 8 bases from J, with 18 bases between. Germline CDR1 reads LGHNA; CDR2 reads YSLEER. This CDR3 contains 15 residues. CDR3 in amino acids: CASSQQPGDTGGYTF. CDR3 coding DNA: TGCGCCAGCAGCCAACAACCGGGGGATACCGGCGGCTACACCTTC.

This clone was detected once. CDR3 bases: TGTGCCAGCAGCTTGTTCCCGGACAGGAACACTGAAGCTTTCTTT. Translated: CASSLFPDRNTEAFF. The chain combines TRBV5-6 with TRBJ1-1, with D perhaps TRBD1 (6 bases). CDR3 length: 15 residues. The V end was cut by 1 base, the J end by 1 base, with 11 bases between. Germline CDR1 is SGHDT and CDR2 is YYEEEE.

This clone was picked up one time. The chain joins TRBV27 to TRBJ1-6, with TRBD1 matching 9 bases. The J segment lost 13 bases and the V segment lost 2 bases, leaving 9 bases of the junction unmatched. The CDR3 is made up of 15 amino acids. Germline V CDR1 and CDR2: MNHEY, SMNVEV (reference sequence). The CDR3: CASSLHRGPREPLHF. The CDR3, as DNA: TGTGCCAGCAGTTTACACAGGGGGCCCCGTGAGCCCCTCCACTTT.

V is TRBV19 and J is TRBJ1-3, with 10 bases that match TRBD1. With 4 bases clipped from V and 7 bases from J, the junction kept 10 bases outside the gene matches. CDR3 length equals 16 residues. The germline V gene has CDR1 LNHDA and CDR2 SQIVND (reference sequence). The CDR3 loop is CASSTPPGQGMNTIYF. The CDR3 DNA is TGTGCCAGTAGTACTCCCCCGGGACAGGGGATGAACACCATATATTTT.

The chain employs TRBV7-2 and TRBJ2-7, with D perhaps matching TRBD1 (6 bases). Germline CDR1 reads SGHTA; CDR2 reads FQGNSA. Trimming stripped 6 bases from V and 3 bases from J, with 15 bases between. This CDR3 has 14 residues. In DNA form, the CDR3 reads TGTGCCAGCAGTCGGGACACAATCAACTACGAGCAGTACTTC. The encoded protein is CASSRDTINYEQYF.

The gene calls are TRBV4-3 and TRBJ2-7, with TRBD1 as a possible D gene (5 bases). The germline V gene encodes CDR1 LGHNA and CDR2 YSLEER. The length of the CDR3 is 14 residues. Trimming shortened V by 0 bases and J by 10 bases, and 16 bases separated the two germline ends. This CDR3 reads CASSQDRGYYGQYF. CDR3 sequence (DNA): TGCGCCAGCAGCCAAGATAGGGGATACTACGGACAGTACTTC.

This rearrangement joins TRBV5-4 to TRBJ1-6; possible D gene TRBD1, 6 bases. V was pared by 4 bases and J by 5 bases, with 16 bases between. The CDR3 runs to 16 residues. Looked up from germline, CDR1 is SGHNT and CDR2 is YYREEE (reference sequence). Written as DNA, the CDR3 is TGTGCCAGCAGCCCTGGGGGGGCAGGGGATAATTCACCCCTCCACTTT. Amino acid sequence: CASSPGGAGDNSPLHF.

The chain has TRBV29-1 and TRBJ1-2; D is ambiguous. The CDR3 sequence is 14 residues long. V was cut by 0 bases and J by 3 bases, with 11 bases left in between. Germline-derived CDR1 and CDR2 are SQVTM and ANQGSEA. As DNA, the CDR3 is TGCAGCGTTGAAGATGGGCTAGCATACTATGGCTACACCTTC. Amino acids: CSVEDGLAYYGYTF. The entire variable domain, with the rest obtained from reference TRBV29-1 and TRBJ1-2, is as follows: SAVISQKPSRDICQRGTSLTIQCQVDSQVTMMFWYRQQPGQSLTLIATANQGSEATYESGFVIDKFPISRPNLTFSTLTVSNMSPEDSSIYLCSVEDGLAYYGYTFGSGTRLTVV.

The chain uses TRBV24-1 and TRBJ1-1; TRBD1 matches at 8 bases. V shed 4 bases and J 9 bases; nucleotides not matched to a gene: 9. Germline V gene sequence: CDR1 KGHDR, CDR2 SFDVKD. The CDR3 has 14 residues. CDR3 protein: CATSDGTGPIQAFF. Written as DNA, the CDR3 is TGTGCCACCAGTGACGGGACAGGACCTATCCAAGCTTTCTTT.

The rearrangement joins TRBV30 to TRBJ1-1; D is possibly TRBD1 (6 bases). There are 11 residues in the CDR3. V lost 5 bases and J lost 5, with 9 bases in between. CDR1 is GTSNPN, CDR2 SVGIG, per germline (reference sequence). Here the CDR3 DNA reads TGTGCCTGGGCGAGGGGGACTGAAGCTTTCTTT. Residues: CAWARGTEAFF.

This clone was seen once. V and J are TRBV6-5 and TRBJ1-2, with TRBD1 matching over 8 bases. Germline CDR1 and CDR2: MNHEY and SVGAGI. The J segment lost 6 bases and the V segment lost 6 bases, leaving 3 bases of the junction unmatched. The CDR3 has 12 residues. CDR3 nucleotides: TGTGCCAGCAGCCGACAGGGGAATGGCTACACCTTC. It encodes CASSRQGNGYTF.

The chain links TRBV7-9 to TRBJ1-5; 11 bases match TRBD1. J lost 7 bases, V lost 7 bases, and 15 bases had no gene match. The germline CDR1 and CDR2 sequences are SEHNR and FQNEAQ (reference sequence). This CDR3 is 17 amino acids long. CDR3 sequence (DNA): TGTGCCAGCATTCTCGGGACAGGGGGAATCACAGGACAGCCCCAGCATTTT. Translated, it gives CASILGTGGITGQPQHF.

The rearrangement links TRBV12-5 to TRBJ2-1, with TRBD1 identical over 7 bases. Germline V gene sequence: CDR1 LGHNT, CDR2 FRNRAP. J gave up 0 bases and V 2 bases, and 4 bases lay outside the gene matches. This CDR3 is built from 16 residues. CDR3 in amino acids: CASGLNRGPSYNEQFF. In DNA, the CDR3 is TGTGCTAGTGGTTTGAACAGGGGACCCTCCTACAATGAGCAGTTCTTC.

V usage is TRBV3-1 (or the pseudogene TRBV3-2) and J usage is TRBJ2-5; 16 nucleotides match TRBD2. J lost 5 bases, V lost 5 bases, and 5 bases had no gene match. Germline CDR1 reads LGHDT; CDR2 reads YNNKEL (reference sequence). This CDR3 is built from 16 residues. CDR3 coding DNA: TGTGCCAGCAGCGGGACTAGCGGGAGGGAGCGGGAGACCCAGTACTTC. The encoded protein is CASSGTSGRERETQYF.